The present entry profiles one TCR beta chain with its context. An end of the junction does not agree with germline; a read error may underlie this. Germline V CDR1 and CDR2: SSHAT, FNYEAQ (reference sequence). The CDR3 is 14 residues long. Repertoires were generated with immunoSEQ multiplex PCR, while TCRdb's copy carries only in-frame clones and drops some. The data hold hundreds of thousands of clones, with 81% observed a single time. The sample originates from a study of blood T cell repertoires in COVID-19. About the research overall: Sources were T cells, B-cell-depleted T cells, or PBMCs; the material itself was cDNA or gDNA.

This TCR was sampled from an elderly woman with COVID-19, enrolled during active disease. The sequenced sample was peripheral blood. The chain uses TRBV7-7 and TRBJ2-5; tentatively, D is TRBD2 (5 bases). The CDR3 is CASSRSGSQETQYF. DNA for the CDR3: TGTGCTAGCAGCCGGAGCGGTAGCCAAGAGACCCAGTACTTC.